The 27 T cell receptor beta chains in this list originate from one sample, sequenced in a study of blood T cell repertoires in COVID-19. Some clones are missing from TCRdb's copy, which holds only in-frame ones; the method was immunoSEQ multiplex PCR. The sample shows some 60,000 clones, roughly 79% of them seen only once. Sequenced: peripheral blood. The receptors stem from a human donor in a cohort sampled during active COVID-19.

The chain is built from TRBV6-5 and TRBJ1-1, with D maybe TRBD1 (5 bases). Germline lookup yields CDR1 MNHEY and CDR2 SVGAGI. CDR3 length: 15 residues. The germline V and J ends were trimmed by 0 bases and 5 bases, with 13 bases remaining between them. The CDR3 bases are TGTGCCAGCAGTTACTCGGGGGGTGGAAAAACTGAAGCTTTCTTT. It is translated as CASSYSGGGKTEAFF.

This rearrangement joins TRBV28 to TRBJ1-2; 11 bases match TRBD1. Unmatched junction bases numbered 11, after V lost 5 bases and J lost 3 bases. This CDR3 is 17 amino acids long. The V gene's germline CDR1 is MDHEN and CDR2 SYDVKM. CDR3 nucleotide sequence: TGTGCCAGCAGTGCTGGACAGGGGGCCCCATCGGACTATGGCTACACCTTC. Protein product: CASSAGQGAPSDYGYTF.

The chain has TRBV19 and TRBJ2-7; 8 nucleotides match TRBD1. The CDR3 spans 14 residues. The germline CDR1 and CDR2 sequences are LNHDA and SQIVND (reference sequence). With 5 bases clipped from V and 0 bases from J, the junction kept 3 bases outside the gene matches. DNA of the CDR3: TGTGCCAGTAGTTTTGGACAGGGCTCCTACGAGCAGTACTTC. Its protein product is CASSFGQGSYEQYF.

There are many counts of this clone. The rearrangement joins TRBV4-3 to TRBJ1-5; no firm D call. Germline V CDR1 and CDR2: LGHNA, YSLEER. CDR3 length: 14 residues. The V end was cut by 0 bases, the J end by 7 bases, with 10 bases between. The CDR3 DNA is TGCGCCAGCAGCCAAGAAGAGGGCTGGCAGCCCCAGCATTTT. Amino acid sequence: CASSQEEGWQPQHF.

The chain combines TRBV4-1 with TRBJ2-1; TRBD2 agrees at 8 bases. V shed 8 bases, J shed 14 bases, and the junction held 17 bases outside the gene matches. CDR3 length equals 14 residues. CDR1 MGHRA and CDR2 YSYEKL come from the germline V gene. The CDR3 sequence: CASAGVGGSGEEFF. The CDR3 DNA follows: TGCGCCAGCGCAGGGGTAGGAGGTAGCGGGGAAGAGTTCTTC.

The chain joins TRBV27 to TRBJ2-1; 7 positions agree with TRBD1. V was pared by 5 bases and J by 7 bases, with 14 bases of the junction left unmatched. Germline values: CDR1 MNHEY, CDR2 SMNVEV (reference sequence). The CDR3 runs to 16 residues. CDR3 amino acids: CASSPELNRGRNEQFF. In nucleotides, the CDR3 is TGTGCCAGCAGTCCCGAACTGAACAGGGGAAGAAATGAGCAGTTCTTC.

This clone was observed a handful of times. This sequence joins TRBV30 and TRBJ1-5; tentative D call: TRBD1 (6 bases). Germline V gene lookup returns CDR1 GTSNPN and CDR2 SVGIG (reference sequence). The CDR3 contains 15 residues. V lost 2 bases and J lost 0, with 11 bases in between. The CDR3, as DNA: TGTGCCTGGAGTAGGGGGTCCGATAGCAATCAGCCCCAGCATTTT. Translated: CAWSRGSDSNQPQHF.

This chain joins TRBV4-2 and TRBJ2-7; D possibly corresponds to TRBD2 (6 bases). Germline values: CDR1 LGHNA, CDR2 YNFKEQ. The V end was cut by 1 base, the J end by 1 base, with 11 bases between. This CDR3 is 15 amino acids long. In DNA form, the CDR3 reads TGTGCCAGCAGCCAAGGCCCAGCGGGTTCCTACGAGCAGTACTTC. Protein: CASSQGPAGSYEQYF.

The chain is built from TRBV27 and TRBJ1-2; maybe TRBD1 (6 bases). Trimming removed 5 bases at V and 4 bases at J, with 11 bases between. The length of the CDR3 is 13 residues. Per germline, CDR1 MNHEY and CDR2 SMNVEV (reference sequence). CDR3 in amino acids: CASSRGMGYGYTF. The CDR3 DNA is TGTGCCAGCAGTAGGGGGATGGGCTATGGCTACACCTTC.

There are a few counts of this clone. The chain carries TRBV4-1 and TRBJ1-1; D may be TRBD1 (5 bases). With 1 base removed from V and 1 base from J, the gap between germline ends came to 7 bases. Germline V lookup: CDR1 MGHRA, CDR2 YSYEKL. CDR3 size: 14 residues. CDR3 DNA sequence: TGCGCCAGCAGCCAAGGACAGTCGAACACTGAAGCTTTCTTT. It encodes CASSQGQSNTEAFF.

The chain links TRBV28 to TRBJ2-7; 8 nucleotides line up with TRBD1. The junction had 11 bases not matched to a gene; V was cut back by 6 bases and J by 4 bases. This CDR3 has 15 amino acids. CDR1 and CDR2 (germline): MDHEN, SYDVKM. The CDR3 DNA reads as TGTGCCAGCAGCCAGGGGGCGAAGGCGAATTACGAGCAGTACTTC. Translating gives CASSQGAKANYEQYF.

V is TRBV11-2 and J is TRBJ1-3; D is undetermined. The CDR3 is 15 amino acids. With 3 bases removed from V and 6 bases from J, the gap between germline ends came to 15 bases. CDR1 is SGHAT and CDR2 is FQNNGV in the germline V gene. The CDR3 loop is CASSLGQVEENTIYF. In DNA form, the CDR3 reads TGTGCCAGCAGCTTGGGTCAGGTCGAAGAAAACACCATATATTTT.

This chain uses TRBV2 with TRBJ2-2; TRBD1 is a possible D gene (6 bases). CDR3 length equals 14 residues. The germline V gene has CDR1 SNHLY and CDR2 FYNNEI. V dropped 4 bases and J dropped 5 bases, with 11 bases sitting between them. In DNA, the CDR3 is TGTGCCAGCAGTGCCACAGGGTGGACCGGGGAGCTGTTTTTT. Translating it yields CASSATGWTGELFF.

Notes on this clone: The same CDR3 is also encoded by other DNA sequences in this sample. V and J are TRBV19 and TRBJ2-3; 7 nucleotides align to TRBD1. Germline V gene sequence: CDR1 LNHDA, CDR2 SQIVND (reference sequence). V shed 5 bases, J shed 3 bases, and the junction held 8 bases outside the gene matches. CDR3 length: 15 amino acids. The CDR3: CASSPRDSRTDTQYF. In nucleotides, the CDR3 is TGTGCCAGTAGTCCTCGGGACAGTCGAACAGATACGCAGTATTTT.

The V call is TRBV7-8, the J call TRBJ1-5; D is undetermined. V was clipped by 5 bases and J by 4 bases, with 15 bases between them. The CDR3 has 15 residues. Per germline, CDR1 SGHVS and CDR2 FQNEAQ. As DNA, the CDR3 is TGTGCCAGCAGCCCCGCTGGCCGGAGGAATCAGCCCCAGCATTTT. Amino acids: CASSPAGRRNQPQHF.

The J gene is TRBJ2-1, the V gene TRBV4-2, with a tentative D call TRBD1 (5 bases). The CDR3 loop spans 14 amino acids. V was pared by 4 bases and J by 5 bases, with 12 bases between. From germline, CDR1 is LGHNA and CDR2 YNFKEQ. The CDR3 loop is CASSRLGRDNEQFF. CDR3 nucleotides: TGTGCCAGCAGCCGACTTGGCAGGGACAATGAGCAGTTCTTC.

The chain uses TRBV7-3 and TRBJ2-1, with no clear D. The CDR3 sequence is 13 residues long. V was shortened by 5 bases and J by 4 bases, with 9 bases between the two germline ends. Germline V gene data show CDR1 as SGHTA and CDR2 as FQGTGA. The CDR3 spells CASSDSNYNEQFF. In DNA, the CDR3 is TGTGCCAGCAGCGATTCTAATTACAATGAGCAGTTCTTC. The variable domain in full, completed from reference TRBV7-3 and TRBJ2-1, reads GAGVSQTPSNKVTEKGKYVELRCDPISGHTALYWYRQSLGQGPEFLIYFQGTGAADDSGLPNDRFFAVRPEGSVSTLKIQRTERGDSAVYLCASSDSNYNEQFFGPGTRLTVL.

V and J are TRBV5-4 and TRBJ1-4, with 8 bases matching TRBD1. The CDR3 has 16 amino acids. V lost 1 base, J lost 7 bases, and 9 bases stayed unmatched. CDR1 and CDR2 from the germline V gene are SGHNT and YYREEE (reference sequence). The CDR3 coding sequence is TGTGCCAGCAGCTTGAGGGAGACAGGGGAGTTTGAAAAACTGTTTTTT. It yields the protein CASSLRETGEFEKLFF.

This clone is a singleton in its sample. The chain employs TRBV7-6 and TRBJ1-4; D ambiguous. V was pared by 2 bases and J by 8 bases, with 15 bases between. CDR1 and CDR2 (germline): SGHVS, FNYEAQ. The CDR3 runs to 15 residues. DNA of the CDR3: TGTGCCAGCAGCTTAAATCCCGGAGGTAGCGAAAAACTGTTTTTT. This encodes CASSLNPGGSEKLFF. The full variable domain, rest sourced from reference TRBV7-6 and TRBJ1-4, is GAGVSQSPRYKVTKRGQDVALRCDPISGHVSLYWYRQALGQGPEFLTYFNYEAQQDKSGLPNDRFSAERPEGSISTLTIQRTEQRDSAMYRCASSLNPGGSEKLFFGSGTQLSVL.

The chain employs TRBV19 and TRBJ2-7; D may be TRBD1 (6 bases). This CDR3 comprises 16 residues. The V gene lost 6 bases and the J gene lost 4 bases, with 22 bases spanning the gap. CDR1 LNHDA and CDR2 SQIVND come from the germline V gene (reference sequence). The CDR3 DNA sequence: TGTGCCAGTAGCCCCGGCGCCGGGACATTGGGTTACGAGCAGTACTTC. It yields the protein CASSPGAGTLGYEQYF.

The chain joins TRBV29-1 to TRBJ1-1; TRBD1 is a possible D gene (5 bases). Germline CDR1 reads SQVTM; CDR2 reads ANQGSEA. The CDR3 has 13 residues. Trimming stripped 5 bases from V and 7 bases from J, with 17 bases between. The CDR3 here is CSVSGARVDEAFF. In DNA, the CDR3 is TGCAGCGTTAGTGGGGCGCGTGTTGATGAAGCTTTCTTT.

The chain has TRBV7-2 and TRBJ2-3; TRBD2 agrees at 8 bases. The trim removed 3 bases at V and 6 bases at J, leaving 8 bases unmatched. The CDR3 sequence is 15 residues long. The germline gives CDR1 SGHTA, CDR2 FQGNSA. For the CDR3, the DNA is TGTGCCAGCAGCTTTACCCGGGGGGGCCCGGATACGCAGTATTTT. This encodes CASSFTRGGPDTQYF. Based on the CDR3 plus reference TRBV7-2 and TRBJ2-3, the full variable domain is GAGVSQSPSNKVTEKGKDVELRCDPISGHTALYWYRQSLGQGLEFLIYFQGNSAPDKSGLPSDRFSAERTGGSVSTLTIQRTQQEDSAVYLCASSFTRGGPDTQYFGPGTRLTVL.

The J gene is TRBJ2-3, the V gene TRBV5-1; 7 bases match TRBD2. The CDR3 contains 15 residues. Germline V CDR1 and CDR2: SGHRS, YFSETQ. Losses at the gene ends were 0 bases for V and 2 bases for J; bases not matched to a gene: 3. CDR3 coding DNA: TGCGCCAGCAGCTTGGTGGGACTATTCACAGATACGCAGTATTTT. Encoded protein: CASSLVGLFTDTQYF.

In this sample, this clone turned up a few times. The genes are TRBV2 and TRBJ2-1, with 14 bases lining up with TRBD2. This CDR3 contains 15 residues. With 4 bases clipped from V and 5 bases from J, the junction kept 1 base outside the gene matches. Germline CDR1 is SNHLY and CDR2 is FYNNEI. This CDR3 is CASSGGLAGDNEQFF. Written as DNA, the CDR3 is TGTGCCAGCAGTGGGGGACTAGCGGGAGACAATGAGCAGTTCTTC.

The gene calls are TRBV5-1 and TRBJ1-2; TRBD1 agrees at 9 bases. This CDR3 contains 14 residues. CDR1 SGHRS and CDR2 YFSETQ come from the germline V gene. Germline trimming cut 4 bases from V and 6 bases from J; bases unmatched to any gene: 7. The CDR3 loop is CASSAGTGRDGYTF. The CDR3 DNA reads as TGCGCCAGCAGCGCCGGGACAGGGAGAGATGGCTACACCTTC.

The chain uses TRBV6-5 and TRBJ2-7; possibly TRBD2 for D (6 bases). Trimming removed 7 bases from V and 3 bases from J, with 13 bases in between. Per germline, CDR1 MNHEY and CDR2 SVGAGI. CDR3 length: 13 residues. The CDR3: CASTGGEIYEQYF. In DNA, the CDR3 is TGTGCCAGCACCGGCGGGGAAATCTACGAGCAGTACTTC.

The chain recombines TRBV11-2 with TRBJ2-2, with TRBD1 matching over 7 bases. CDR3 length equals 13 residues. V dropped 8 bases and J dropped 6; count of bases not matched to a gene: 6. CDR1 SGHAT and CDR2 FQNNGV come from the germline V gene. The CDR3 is CASRSTGAGELFF. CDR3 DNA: TGTGCCAGCCGCTCCACAGGGGCCGGGGAGCTGTTTTTT.